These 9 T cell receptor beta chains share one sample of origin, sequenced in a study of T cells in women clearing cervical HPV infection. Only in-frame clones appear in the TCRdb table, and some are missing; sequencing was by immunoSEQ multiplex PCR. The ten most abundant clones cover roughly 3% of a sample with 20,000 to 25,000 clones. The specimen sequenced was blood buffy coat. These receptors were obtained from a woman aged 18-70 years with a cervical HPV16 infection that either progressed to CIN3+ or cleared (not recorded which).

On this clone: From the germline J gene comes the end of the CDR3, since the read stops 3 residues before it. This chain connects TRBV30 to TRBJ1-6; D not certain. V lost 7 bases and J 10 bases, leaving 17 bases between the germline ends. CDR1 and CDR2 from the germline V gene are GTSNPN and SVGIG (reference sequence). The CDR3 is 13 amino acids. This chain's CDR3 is CASNSLLESPLHF. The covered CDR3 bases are TGTGCCTCCAACAGCTTGCTGGAATCACCC.

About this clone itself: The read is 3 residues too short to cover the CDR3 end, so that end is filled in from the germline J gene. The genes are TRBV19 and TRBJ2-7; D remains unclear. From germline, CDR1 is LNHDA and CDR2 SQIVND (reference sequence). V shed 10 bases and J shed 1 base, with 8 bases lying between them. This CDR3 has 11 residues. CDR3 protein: CATSVSYEQYF. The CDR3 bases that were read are TGTGCCACCAGTGTTTCCTACGAG.

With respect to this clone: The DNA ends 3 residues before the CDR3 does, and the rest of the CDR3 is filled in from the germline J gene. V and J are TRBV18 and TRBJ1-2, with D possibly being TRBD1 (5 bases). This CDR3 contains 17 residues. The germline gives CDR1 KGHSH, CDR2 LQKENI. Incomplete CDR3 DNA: TGTGCCAGCTCACCAAGGAGAGCGGGAGGGCCGGACAATGAC. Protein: CASSPRRAGGPDND. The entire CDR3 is CASSPRRAGGPDNDYTF.

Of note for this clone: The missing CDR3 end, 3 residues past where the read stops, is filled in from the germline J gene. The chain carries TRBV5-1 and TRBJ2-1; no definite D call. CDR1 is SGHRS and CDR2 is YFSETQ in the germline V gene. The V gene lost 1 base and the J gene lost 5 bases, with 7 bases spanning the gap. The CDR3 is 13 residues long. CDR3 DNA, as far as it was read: TGCGCCAGCAGCTTGAACCTAAACAATGAG. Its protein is CASSLNLNNE. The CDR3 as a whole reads CASSLNLNNEQFF.

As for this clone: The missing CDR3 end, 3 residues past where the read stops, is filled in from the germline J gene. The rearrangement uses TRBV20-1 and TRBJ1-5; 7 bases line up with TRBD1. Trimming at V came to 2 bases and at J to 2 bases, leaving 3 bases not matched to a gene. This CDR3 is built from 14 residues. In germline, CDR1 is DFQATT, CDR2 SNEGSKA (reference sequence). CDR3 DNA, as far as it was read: TGCAGTGCTAGAATAGGGGGCGGCAATCAGCCC. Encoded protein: CSARIGGGNQP. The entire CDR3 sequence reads CSARIGGGNQPQHF.

The covered CDR3 bases are TGTGCCAGCAGCCCACAGGGAGATACG. This codes for CASSPQGDT. The whole CDR3 sequence is CASSPQGDTQYF. The chain links TRBV5-4 to TRBJ2-3; a weak D match, TRBD1 (6 bases). The observed sequence ends 3 residues before the CDR3 terminus, with the missing tail filled in from the germline J gene. This CDR3 has 12 amino acids. The V and J ends lost 4 bases and 5 bases respectively, with 8 bases between them. Per germline, CDR1 SGHNT and CDR2 YYREEE (reference sequence).

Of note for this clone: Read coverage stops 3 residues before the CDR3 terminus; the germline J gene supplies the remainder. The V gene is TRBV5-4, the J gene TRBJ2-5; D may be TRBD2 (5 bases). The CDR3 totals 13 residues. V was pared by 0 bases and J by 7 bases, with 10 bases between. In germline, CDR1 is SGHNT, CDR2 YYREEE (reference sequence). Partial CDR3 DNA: TGTGCCAGCAGCTTGGAGGACTTCGTGACC. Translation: CASSLEDFVT. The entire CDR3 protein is CASSLEDFVTQYF.

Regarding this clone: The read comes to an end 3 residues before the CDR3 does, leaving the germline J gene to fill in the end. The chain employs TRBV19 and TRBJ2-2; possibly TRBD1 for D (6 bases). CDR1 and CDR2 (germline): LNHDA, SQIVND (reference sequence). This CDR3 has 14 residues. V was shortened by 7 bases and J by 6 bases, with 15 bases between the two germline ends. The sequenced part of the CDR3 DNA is TGTGCCAGTACCAACGATGGGGGCCCCGGGGAG. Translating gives CASTNDGGPGE. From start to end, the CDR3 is CASTNDGGPGELFF. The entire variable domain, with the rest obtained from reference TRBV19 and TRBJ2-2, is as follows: DGGITQSPKYLFRKEGQNVTLSCEQNLNHDAMYWYRQDPGQGLRLIYYSQIVNDFQKGDIAEGYSVSREKKESFPLTVTSAQKNPTAFYLCASTNDGGPGELFFGEGSRLTVL.

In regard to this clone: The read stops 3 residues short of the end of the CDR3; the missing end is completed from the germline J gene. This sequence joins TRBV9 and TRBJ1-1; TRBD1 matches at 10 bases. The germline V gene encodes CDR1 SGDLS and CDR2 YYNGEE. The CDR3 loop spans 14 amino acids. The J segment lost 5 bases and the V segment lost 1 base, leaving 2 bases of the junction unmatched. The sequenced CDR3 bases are TGTGCCAGCAGCGTATCGGGACAGGGGACTGAA. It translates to CASSVSGQGTE. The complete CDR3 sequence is CASSVSGQGTEAFF.